The text below deals with one TCR beta chain. Its antigen is undetermined. The data stem from a study of T cell repertoires in cytomegalovirus infection. Findings and caveats of the study: Cumulative public TCR beta family frequency identified CMV carriers with the relevant HLA.

Using its own MiXCR run on the reads, TCRdb lists one record per CDR3 protein. The sample comprises roughly 350,000 distinct CDR3 sequences, roughly a third of which are singletons, and roughly 14% rests with the top ten. This CDR3 has 16 amino acids. Germline-derived CDR1 and CDR2 are DFQATT and SNEGSKA (reference sequence). Trimming left V 3 bases short and J 0 bases short, with 15 bases between. This sequence originates from a human donor in good health (CMV status not recorded). Some clones in this sample may be carry-over from other donors' samples. The material was cultured PBMCs, obtained from culture after CMV antigen stimulation. The rearrangement uses TRBV20-1 and TRBJ2-1; possible D gene TRBD2, 6 bases. As DNA, the CDR3 is TGCAGTGCTAGGGCCGCCGCGGGGAACTCCTACAATGAGCAGTTCTTC. It yields the protein CSARAAAGNSYNEQFF.